Each of the 30 T cell receptor beta chains below was sequenced from the same sample in a study of a mutant IDH1 vaccine in newly diagnosed glioma. The assay was immunoSEQ multiplex PCR, and TCRdb's table has in-frame clones only and misses some. In the table there are around 34,000 clones, approximately 53% of which are singletons. The time point here: week 5, during vaccination. In every dose of vaccine, 300 ug of mutant IDH1 20-mer peptide was given alongside topical imiquimod. Their cognate antigens are unknown. The sample here was PBMCs, taken from a glioma patient whose treatment included an IDH1 peptide vaccine. The receptors here all came from a woman younger than 35 with glioma.

The chain is built from TRBV12-5 and TRBJ1-3, with D possibly TRBD1 on 6 matching bases. The germline V gene encodes CDR1 LGHNT and CDR2 FRNRAP. The CDR3 totals 16 residues. Trimming removed 3 bases from V and 4 bases from J, with 16 bases in between. The CDR3 spells CASGFLTGAAGNTIYF. The CDR3 DNA follows: TGTGCTAGTGGTTTCCTGACGGGGGCGGCAGGAAACACCATATATTTT.

This sequence joins TRBV4-1 and TRBJ1-1; D is possibly TRBD1 (6 bases). V was shortened by 5 bases and J by 3 bases, with 13 bases between the two germline ends. CDR1 and CDR2 (germline): MGHRA, YSYEKL. This CDR3 has 14 residues. CDR3 bases: TGCGCCAGCAGCTACAGGGCGGCGTACACTGAAGCTTTCTTT. Protein sequence: CASSYRAAYTEAFF.

This clone was seen only a few times. V and J are TRBV6-1 and TRBJ1-1; maybe TRBD1 (5 bases). This CDR3 spans 13 amino acids. The germline gives CDR1 MNHNS, CDR2 SASEGT. The CDR3 coding sequence is TGTGGCATACAGGAGATCATGAACACTGAAGCTTTCTTT. Protein product: CGIQEIMNTEAFF.

DNA for the CDR3: TGCAGCGTTGCGAACCTGAACACTGAAGCTTTCTTT. Translation: CSVANLNTEAFF. This sequence joins TRBV29-1 and TRBJ1-1; no clear D. CDR3 length: 12 amino acids. CDR1 and CDR2 from the germline V gene are SQVTM and ANQGSEA. The V end lost 4 bases, the J end lost 0 bases, and 6 bases lay between the germline ends.

The table lists this clone with a count of one. The J gene is TRBJ1-1, the V gene TRBV5-1; TRBD1 is a possible D gene (6 bases). V dropped 5 bases and J dropped 4 bases, with 18 bases sitting between them. The CDR3 extends over 15 amino acids. Germline V lookup: CDR1 SGHRS, CDR2 YFSETQ. CDR3 nucleotides: TGCGCCAGCAGTACTCTTACAGGGATTGGCACTGAAGCTTTCTTT. Encoded protein: CASSTLTGIGTEAFF.

This clone was recorded a few times. The chain couples TRBV6-6 to TRBJ1-2; weak D call: TRBD1 (5 bases). The CDR3 has 11 amino acids. Germline V gives CDR1 MNHNY, CDR2 SVGAGI (reference sequence). Trimming shortened V by 5 bases and J by 7 bases, and 8 bases separated the two germline ends. This CDR3 reads CASSPGAGYTF. The CDR3 nucleotides read TGTGCCAGCAGTCCTGGGGCTGGCTACACCTTC.

This clone was seen more than once but under ten times. The CDR3 spells CASSLGGGEETQYF. As DNA, the CDR3 is TGTGCCAGCAGTTTAGGAGGGGGAGAAGAGACCCAGTACTTC. The chain employs TRBV28 and TRBJ2-5; D possibly uses TRBD1 or TRBD2 (6 bases each). CDR1 is MDHEN, CDR2 SYDVKM, per germline. V was shortened by 2 bases and J by 3 bases, with 10 bases between the two germline ends. There are 14 residues in the CDR3.

This chain uses TRBV5-1 with TRBJ2-7; no reliable D call. Germline V gene lookup returns CDR1 SGHRS and CDR2 YFSETQ. Trimming cost V 4 bases and J 3 bases, with 8 bases left between them. The CDR3 runs 12 residues. CDR3 bases: TGCGCCAGCAGCATTGGCGGCTACGAGCAGTACTTC. Protein product: CASSIGGYEQYF. Based on the CDR3 plus reference TRBV5-1 and TRBJ2-7, the full variable domain is KAGVTQTPRYLIKTRGQQVTLSCSPISGHRSVSWYQQTPGQGLQFLFEYFSETQRNKGNFPGRFSGRQFSNSRSEMNVSTLELGDSALYLCASSIGGYEQYFGPGTRLTVT.

V gene TRBV27 combines with J gene TRBJ1-2; tentative D call: TRBD1 (5 bases). Germline V CDR1 and CDR2: MNHEY, SMNVEV (reference sequence). The CDR3 totals 13 residues. V was shortened by 5 bases and J by 2 bases, with 9 bases between the two germline ends. The CDR3: CASSLRQNYGYTF. The CDR3 DNA is TGTGCCAGCAGTCTGCGACAGAACTATGGCTACACCTTC.

The V and J genes are TRBV5-1 and TRBJ2-2; D is possibly TRBD1 (5 bases). The CDR3 is 16 residues long. Germline V lookup: CDR1 SGHRS, CDR2 YFSETQ. V shed 2 bases and J shed 7 bases, with 18 bases lying between them. The CDR3 here is CASSFVGRARDGELFF. CDR3 sequence (DNA): TGCGCCAGCAGCTTTGTCGGCAGGGCTAGAGACGGGGAGCTGTTTTTT.

V and J are TRBV7-9 and TRBJ2-3; 7 nucleotides match TRBD1. CDR3 length: 14 residues. V lost 8 bases, J lost 6 bases, and 11 bases stayed unmatched. Germline loops: CDR1 SEHNR, CDR2 FQNEAQ (reference sequence). In nucleotides, the CDR3 is TGTGCCAGCGGATTGACAGGGTACGAGGATACGCAGTATTTT. Encoded protein: CASGLTGYEDTQYF.

This chain connects TRBV6-5 to TRBJ1-5; D call uncertain. This CDR3 contains 12 residues. Germline lookup yields CDR1 MNHEY and CDR2 SVGAGI. V was clipped by 10 bases and J by 0 bases, with 7 bases between them. The DNA for the CDR3 is TGTGCCACCGGTTATAGCAATCAGCCCCAGCATTTT. It encodes CATGYSNQPQHF.

This clone was detected a few times. V is TRBV28 and J is TRBJ2-6; weak D call: TRBD1 (6 bases). Germline V CDR1 and CDR2: MDHEN, SYDVKM. This CDR3 region has 16 residues. V was trimmed by 7 bases and J by 0 bases, leaving 13 bases between them. The CDR3 loop reads CASMGQGLSGANVLTF. In DNA, the CDR3 is TGTGCCAGCATGGGACAAGGTCTCTCTGGGGCCAACGTCCTGACTTTC.

The chain carries TRBV5-6 and TRBJ2-1; 8 nucleotides line up with TRBD2. The length of the CDR3 is 17 residues. Germline trimming cut 3 bases from V and 0 bases from J; bases unmatched to any gene: 8. Germline values: CDR1 SGHDT, CDR2 YYEEEE. The CDR3 nucleotides read TGTGCCAGCAGCTCCTTTAGCGGGGAAGCCTCCTACAATGAGCAGTTCTTC. Its translation is CASSSFSGEASYNEQFF.

V is TRBV27 and J is TRBJ2-7, with a possible D match to TRBD2 (6 bases). The CDR3 covers 14 residues. CDR1 is MNHEY and CDR2 is SMNVEV in the germline V gene (reference sequence). V shed 6 bases and J shed 5 bases, with 17 bases lying between them. The CDR3 DNA is TGTGCCAGCAGCCCAGCGGGTCCCCGCCACGAGCAGTACTTC. Its translation: CASSPAGPRHEQYF.

This clone was detected once. The rearrangement links TRBV4-3 to TRBJ2-5, with D possibly called TRBD1 or TRBD2 (5 bases each). The end of the DNA aligns better with TRBJ2-7, so the J call may be wrong. Germline CDR1 LGHNA, CDR2 YSLEER. The CDR3 extends over 16 amino acids. CDR3 loop: CASSQDRGVNYYEQYF. As DNA, the CDR3 is TGCGCCAGCAGCCAAGATCGAGGGGTTAACTACTACGAGCAGTACTTC.

The rearrangement links TRBV5-1 to TRBJ2-3, with 7 bases that match TRBD2. Germline CDR1 and CDR2: SGHRS and YFSETQ. The CDR3 runs 15 residues. V shed 3 bases, J shed 6 bases, and the junction held 10 bases outside the gene matches. The CDR3 DNA is TGCGCCAGCAGCTCTTACGGACTAGAATCCGATACGCAGTATTTT. Its translation: CASSSYGLESDTQYF.

The chain combines TRBV6-6 with TRBJ2-5, with TRBD1 matching over 9 bases. The V gene end was trimmed by 2 bases and the J gene end by 2 bases; junction bases not matched to a gene: 0. The V gene's germline CDR1 is MNHNY and CDR2 SVGAGI (reference sequence). The CDR3 has 14 amino acids. The CDR3 DNA sequence: TGTGCCAGCAGTTACGGGACAGGGCAAGAGACCCAGTACTTC. Its translation: CASSYGTGQETQYF.

This clone has only a few counts. The chain recombines TRBV4-3 with TRBJ1-1; D perhaps matches TRBD1 (5 bases). From germline, CDR1 is LGHNA and CDR2 YSLEER. The V gene lost 0 bases and the J gene lost 0 bases, with 14 bases spanning the gap. The CDR3 runs to 17 residues. The CDR3 loop is CASSQDLGETMNTEAFF. Here the CDR3 DNA reads TGCGCCAGCAGCCAAGATCTGGGGGAAACTATGAACACTGAAGCTTTCTTT.

This clone has just a few counts. V gene TRBV7-2 combines with J gene TRBJ1-2; a possible D gene is TRBD1 (5 bases). The germline V gene has CDR1 SGHTA and CDR2 FQGNSA. V dropped 1 base and J dropped 0 bases, with 12 bases sitting between them. CDR3 length: 16 amino acids. CDR3 sequence reads: CASSLGQGWSNYGYTF. The CDR3, as DNA: TGTGCCAGCAGCTTAGGCCAGGGATGGTCTAACTATGGCTACACCTTC.

J is TRBJ2-5 and V is TRBV7-8, with D perhaps matching TRBD1 (6 bases). Germline loops: CDR1 SGHVS, CDR2 FQNEAQ. Trimming removed 0 bases from V and 1 base from J, with 9 bases in between. CDR3 length: 15 residues. The CDR3 DNA is TGTGCCAGCAGCTTAGCGTGGGGGCTCCAAGAGACCCAGTACTTC. It encodes CASSLAWGLQETQYF.

The CDR3 nucleotides are TGTGCCAGCGGATCTTCGTTCGACGAGCAGTACTTC. Protein: CASGSSFDEQYF. V usage is TRBV13 and J usage is TRBJ2-7; D is undetermined. The V end was cut by 8 bases, the J end by 5 bases, with 13 bases between. Looked up from germline, CDR1 is PRHDT and CDR2 is FYEKMQ (reference sequence). This CDR3 has 12 residues.

Written as DNA, the CDR3 is TGTGCCAGCAGCTTAGATCCAGGGGGCGCTTTGGACGAGCAGTACTTC. It yields the protein CASSLDPGGALDEQYF. This sequence joins TRBV7-2 and TRBJ2-7, with 8 bases matching TRBD1. This CDR3 is built from 16 residues. Looked up from germline, CDR1 is SGHTA and CDR2 is FQGNSA. Trimming removed 1 base from V and 5 bases from J; junction bases left unmatched: 10.

The V and J genes are TRBV10-3 and TRBJ2-5; 12 bases agree with TRBD2. The germline gives CDR1 ENHRY, CDR2 SYGVKD. J lost 0 bases, V lost 10 bases, and 12 bases had no gene match. This CDR3 comprises 17 residues. CDR3 DNA: TGTGCCAGCTCTTCGGGACTAGCGGGCGAGTACCAAGAGACCCAGTACTTC. Protein: CASSSGLAGEYQETQYF.

This chain links TRBV5-5 with TRBJ2-7, with D perhaps matching TRBD1 (5 bases). Trimming took 6 bases from V and 2 from J, leaving 12 bases between them. Germline assignment: CDR1 SGHKS and CDR2 YYEKEE (reference sequence). The CDR3 length is 13 residues. CDR3 sequence reads: CASKTQGTYEQYF. The CDR3 region has the DNA TGTGCCAGCAAAACCCAGGGAACCTACGAGCAGTACTTC.

The chain uses TRBV4-1 and TRBJ1-1; D might be TRBD1 (6 bases). The V end was cut by 1 base, the J end by 10 bases, with 13 bases between. Germline V lookup: CDR1 MGHRA, CDR2 YSYEKL. This CDR3 region has 13 residues. This CDR3 reads CASSQGQGFSAFF. In DNA, the CDR3 is TGCGCCAGCAGCCAAGGGCAGGGGTTTTCAGCTTTCTTT.

The V call is TRBV7-2, the J call TRBJ2-4, with TRBD1 identical over 7 bases. CDR1 SGHTA and CDR2 FQGNSA come from the germline V gene. V was pared by 1 base and J by 6 bases, with 12 bases of the junction left unmatched. The CDR3 contains 17 residues. DNA for the CDR3: TGTGCCAGCAGCTTAGGCTCGGGAATAGGGGGCGGAAACATTCAGTACTTC. Translating gives CASSLGSGIGGGNIQYF.

This clone was counted a few times. The chain recombines TRBV4-3 with TRBJ2-1, with 8 nucleotides matching TRBD2. CDR3 size: 16 residues. With 4 bases clipped from V and 7 bases from J, the junction kept 12 bases outside the gene matches. Germline-derived CDR1 and CDR2 are LGHNA and YSLEER. The CDR3, as DNA: TGCGCCAGCAGCCTCGATGGGGCGGGAGGTTATAATGAGCAGTTCTTC. The encoded protein is CASSLDGAGGYNEQFF.

V and J are TRBV4-2 and TRBJ2-7; tentatively, D is TRBD1 (6 bases). With 0 bases removed from V and 0 bases from J, the gap between germline ends came to 15 bases. CDR1 and CDR2 from the germline V gene are LGHNA and YNFKEQ. This CDR3 region has 17 residues. The CDR3 nucleotides are TGTGCCAGCAGCCAAGATCCCAGGACAGAGGACTCCTACGAGCAGTACTTC. It translates to CASSQDPRTEDSYEQYF.

The chain combines TRBV7-8 with TRBJ2-1, with D perhaps TRBD1 (5 bases). With 1 base removed from V and 0 bases from J, the gap between germline ends came to 10 bases. Germline V gives CDR1 SGHVS, CDR2 FQNEAQ. The CDR3 loop spans 16 amino acids. In DNA form, the CDR3 reads TGTGCCAGCAGCTTAGTACAGGATCCCTCCTACAATGAGCAGTTCTTC. The encoded protein is CASSLVQDPSYNEQFF.